This TCR beta chain came from a study of early T cells in non-severe SARS-CoV-2 infection. Individual cDNA molecules each received unique molecular identifiers attached to them. TCRdb independently ran MiXCR on the 5' RACE reads; one entry per CDR3 protein. The repertoire consists of 43,000 or so distinct CDR3 sequences, with roughly 7% occurring once and the leading ten covering just over 8%. Overall study findings and caveats: The matching step, a VDJdb search, favored anti-spike CD8 responses and missed private and CD4 specificities.

V lost 6 bases to trimming and J lost 0 bases, with 21 bases between them. The germline CDR1 and CDR2 sequences are GTSNPN and SVGIG (reference sequence). This CDR3 is built from 18 residues. This clonotype was recorded a few times. Its antigen is currently unknown. Sequenced sample: whole blood. This clonotype originated in an adult who was a healthcare worker with PCR-confirmed SARS-CoV-2 infection or an uninfected control (not recorded which). This chain uses TRBV30 with TRBJ2-6; TRBD2 might be the D (6 bases). CDR3 DNA sequence: TGTGCCTGCTATGGTCGGGACGGGGGTTTCTCTGGGGCCAACGTCCTGACTTTC. Translated, it gives CACYGRDGGFSGANVLTF.